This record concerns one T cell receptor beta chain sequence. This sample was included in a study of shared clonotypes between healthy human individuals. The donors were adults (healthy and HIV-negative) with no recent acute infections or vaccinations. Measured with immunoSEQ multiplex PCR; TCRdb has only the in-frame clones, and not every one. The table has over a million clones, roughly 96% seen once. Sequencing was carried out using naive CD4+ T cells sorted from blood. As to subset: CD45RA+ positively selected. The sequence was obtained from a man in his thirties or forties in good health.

Here the CDR3 reads CASSSTTGVYQPQHF. The DNA of the CDR3 is TGTGCCAGCAGCAGCACCACAGGGGTTTATCAGCCCCAGCATTTT. The chain uses TRBV28 and TRBJ1-5; 7 nucleotides line up with TRBD1. With V trimmed by 6 bases and J by 5 bases, 10 bases remained unmatched. The V gene's germline CDR1 is MDHEN and CDR2 SYDVKM. This CDR3 has 15 residues.